This T cell receptor (beta chain) was documented in a study of T-cell reconstitution after alpha-beta-depleted transplantation in children. Preparation of the TCRbeta library used unique molecular identifiers. TCRdb independently ran MiXCR on the PCR reads; one entry per CDR3 protein. The sample records 100,000 to 120,000 distinct CDR3 sequences, roughly 6.1% being singletons. In this sample, this clonotype turned up many times. The sequenced sample was PBMCs, mostly from graft donor cells, obtained 360 days after TCRalphabeta/CD19-depleted stem cell transplant. The sequence was collected from a male patient aged 2 to 10 who had a stem cell transplant for acute lymphoblastic leukemia, so the T cells may come from the graft donor.

The CDR3 protein is CASSRGTGLEQYF. CDR3 coding DNA: TGTGCCAGCAGTCGCGGTACGGGGCTCGAGCAGTACTTC. The chain couples TRBV6-5 to TRBJ2-7, with D tentatively TRBD1 or TRBD2 (5 bases each). The CDR3 totals 13 residues. Germline V gene lookup returns CDR1 MNHEY and CDR2 SVGAGI. Trimming shortened V by 5 bases and J by 6 bases, and 14 bases separated the two germline ends.